These T cell receptor beta chains were read from a single sample in a study of monozygotic twins with cystic fibrosis. This table comes from immunoSEQ multiplex PCR, and its TCRdb copy is limited to in-frame clones, with some not included. The sample records about 14,000 clones, 90% to 95% being singletons. Sequencing used blood. These receptor sequences come from a girl aged 2 to 9 with cystic fibrosis. The CDR3 runs from the conserved cysteine through the conserved F or W. D genes are given only for firm matches. A row's size may be missing; if present it is once, few, many or a size class.

V	J	size	D	DNA	CDR3
TRBV29-1	TRBJ2-6	.	.	TGCAGCGTTGAGGTTTGGGGTACTGGGGCCAACGTCCTGACTTTC	CSVEVWGTGANVLTF
TRBV15	TRBJ2-7	.	TRBD1	TGTGCCACCAGCAGAGACCCCCAGGGGGACTCCTACGAGCAGTACTTC	CATSRDPQGDSYEQYF
TRBV5-4	TRBJ2-7	few	.	TGTGCCAGCAGCTTGGGGTATTGGGACGAGCAGTACTTC	CASSLGYWDEQYF
TRBV28	TRBJ1-1	.	.	TGTGCCAGCAGTTTACTTGCCCCTCCCGGGACTGAAGCTTTCTTT	CASSLLAPPGTEAFF
TRBV2	TRBJ2-3	.	.	TGTGCCAGCAGTGATTTCTTCCTGGATACGCAGTATTTT	CASSDFFLDTQYF
TRBV19	TRBJ1-2	.	TRBD1	TGTGCCAGTAGTACAAATTTGGGACAGGGGGCTAGGAGCTATGGCTACACCTTC	CASSTNLGQGARSYGYTF
TRBV5-4	TRBJ2-2	.	.	TGTGCCAGCAGCCCCTTAGGAGCGGGGAACACCGGGGAGCTGTTTTTT	CASSPLGAGNTGELFF
TRBV9	TRBJ1-3	.	.	TGTGCCAGCAGCGTAGAGATTTTGGGTGCTGGAAACACCATATATTTT	CASSVEILGAGNTIYF
TRBV9	TRBJ2-7	.	TRBD1	TGTGCCAGCAGCCCAAGACAGGGGGCGATCTCCTACGAGCAGTACTTC	CASSPRQGAISYEQYF
TRBV6-5	TRBJ1-2	.	.	TGTGCCAGCAGCCCCAACCCGGAAGAGGTCTATGGCTACACCTTC	CASSPNPEEVYGYTF
TRBV28	TRBJ1-1	.	TRBD1	TGTGCCAGCAGTATACCGACAGGGGGAAACACTGAAGCTTTCTTT	CASSIPTGGNTEAFF
TRBV2	TRBJ2-7	.	TRBD2	TGTGCCAGCAGTCCTGGACTAGGCTACGAGCAGTACTTC	CASSPGLGYEQYF
TRBV18	TRBJ2-3	.	TRBD2	TGTGCCAGCTCACCTATAGGGCTAGCGGGAGTTCGACCAGATACGCAGTATTTT	CASSPIGLAGVRPDTQYF
TRBV6-1	TRBJ1-5	.	.	TGTGCCAGCAGTGTCGCACAGGGAGAAAGTCAGCCCCAGCATTTT	CASSVAQGESQPQHF
TRBV6-5	TRBJ2-1	.	TRBD1	TGTGCCAGCAGTTACCGGGACAGGGGGCCCTACAATGAGCAGTTCTTC	CASSYRDRGPYNEQFF
TRBV2	TRBJ1-1	.	TRBD1	TGTGCCAGCAGAGTCAACCCAGGGGGCACTGAAGCTTTCTTT	CASRVNPGGTEAFF
TRBV11-2	TRBJ2-1	.	TRBD2	TGTGCCAGCAGCTTATGGATACTAGCGGGTCGGATCGGTCAGTTCTTC	CASSLWILAGRIGQFF
TRBV6-1	TRBJ1-2	.	.	TGTGCCAGCAGTGAAGCGGCAGGCTATGGCTACACCTTC	CASSEAAGYGYTF
TRBV2	TRBJ2-2	.	TRBD2	TGTGCCATCACCACTTTAGCGGGAGGGCCGTCCGGGGAGCTGTTTTTT	CAITTLAGGPSGELFF
TRBV2	TRBJ2-1	.	.	TGTGCCAGGACCGGGACCCGCGGCGATGAGCAGTTCTTC	CARTGTRGDEQFF
TRBV6-4	TRBJ2-5	once	.	TGTGCCAGCAGTGACAGGGTCCAAGAGACCCAGTACTTC	CASSDRVQETQYF
TRBV7-9	TRBJ2-3	.	TRBD2	TGTGCCAGCAGCTCACATAGCGGGAGTGCAGATACGCAGTATTTT	CASSSHSGSADTQYF
TRBV7-8	TRBJ2-1	.	.	TGTGCCAGCAGCCAGGGGGGAGATGAGCAGTTCTTC	CASSQGGDEQFF